These 23 T cell receptor beta chains originate from one sample sequenced in a study of T cells after posttransplantation cyclophosphamide. TCRdb's table, derived via immunoSEQ multiplex PCR, lists solely in-frame clones and lacks some. Of fewer than 60,000 clones listed, approximately 94% are singletons. The sample was PBMCs. Receptor source: a woman in her 30s in good health and a related stem cell transplant donor.

V gene TRBV2 combines with J gene TRBJ2-3, with TRBD1 matching 10 bases. V shed 2 bases, J shed 3 bases, and the junction held 5 bases outside the gene matches. This CDR3 has 16 residues. Germline values: CDR1 SNHLY, CDR2 FYNNEI. The CDR3 reads CASSEHGTGETDTQYF. The CDR3, as DNA: TGTGCCAGCAGTGAACACGGGACAGGGGAGACAGATACGCAGTATTTT.

This chain joins TRBV19 and TRBJ2-7, with D tentatively TRBD1 (6 bases). Germline loops: CDR1 LNHDA, CDR2 SQIVND (reference sequence). Trimming took off 4 bases at V and 3 bases at J, with 10 bases between the two ends. The length of the CDR3 is 13 residues. For the CDR3, the DNA is TGTGCCAGTAGTACTACAGGGTACTACGAGCAGTACTTC. Protein sequence: CASSTTGYYEQYF.

The genes are TRBV28 and TRBJ1-5, with D possibly TRBD1 on 6 matching bases. V was cut by 7 bases and J by 3 bases, with 16 bases left in between. Germline CDR1 and CDR2: MDHEN and SYDVKM. The CDR3 covers 15 residues. CDR3 sequence (DNA): TGTGCCAGCACTTCCAGGGGAGAGGTCAATCAGCCCCAGCATTTT. This sequence encodes CASTSRGEVNQPQHF.

V and J are TRBV6-6 and TRBJ1-2; 9 nucleotides line up with TRBD1. V dropped 7 bases and J dropped 5; count of bases not matched to a gene: 8. CDR3 size: 14 residues. In germline, CDR1 is MNHNY, CDR2 SVGAGI (reference sequence). This CDR3 is CASTRQGESYGYTF. The CDR3 DNA sequence: TGTGCCAGCACTAGACAGGGGGAAAGTTATGGCTACACCTTC.

The chain joins TRBV27 to TRBJ2-5; perhaps TRBD2 as D (6 bases). The CDR3 contains 13 residues. Trimming shortened V by 7 bases and J by 3 bases, and 12 bases separated the two germline ends. CDR1 is MNHEY, CDR2 SMNVEV, per germline (reference sequence). CDR3 sequence reads: CASTDGGKETQYF. For the CDR3, the DNA is TGTGCCAGCACGGATGGGGGGAAAGAGACCCAGTACTTC.

The chain employs TRBV7-6 and TRBJ1-1; 8 bases fit TRBD1. Germline CDR1 and CDR2: SGHVS and FNYEAQ. V trimming: 5 bases; J trimming: 2 bases; junction bases outside the gene matches: 7. This CDR3 region has 15 residues. The CDR3 is CASSPPGTGNTEAFF. DNA of the CDR3: TGTGCCAGCAGCCCTCCTGGGACAGGCAACACTGAAGCTTTCTTT.

This chain uses TRBV9 with TRBJ1-4, with D possibly being TRBD1 (5 bases). Looked up from germline, CDR1 is SGDLS and CDR2 is YYNGEE. This CDR3 comprises 15 residues. Trimming removed 0 bases at V and 8 bases at J, with 14 bases between. DNA of the CDR3: TGTGCCAGCAGCGTAGAGGCAGGGTCGGTCGAAAAACTGTTTTTT. This encodes CASSVEAGSVEKLFF.

This clone has only one observation. The chain joins TRBV4-2 to TRBJ2-5, with 10 bases identical to TRBD2. The CDR3 runs 14 residues. Germline V gives CDR1 LGHNA, CDR2 YNFKEQ. The trim removed 6 bases at V and 0 bases at J, leaving 1 base unmatched. DNA of the CDR3: TGTGCCAGCAGGCTAGCGGGAGACCAAGAGACCCAGTACTTC. Translation: CASRLAGDQETQYF.

The chain combines TRBV7-6 with TRBJ1-1; no clear D gene. The CDR3 totals 15 residues. Germline CDR1 SGHVS, CDR2 FNYEAQ. V gave up 1 base and J gave up 1 base, with 10 bases separating them. As DNA, the CDR3 is TGTGCCAGCAGCTTAGTCGAGCAATCGAACACTGAAGCTTTCTTT. Residues: CASSLVEQSNTEAFF.

The V call is TRBV5-1, the J call TRBJ2-1; 8 bases map to TRBD1. CDR3 length equals 15 residues. With V trimmed by 4 bases and J by 5 bases, 8 bases remained unmatched. CDR1 SGHRS and CDR2 YFSETQ come from the germline V gene. CDR3 in amino acids: CASSPRQGANNEQFF. CDR3 sequence (DNA): TGCGCCAGCAGCCCTCGGCAGGGGGCAAACAATGAGCAGTTCTTC. The variable domain in full, with the rest retrieved from reference TRBV5-1 and TRBJ2-1, is KAGVTQTPRYLIKTRGQQVTLSCSPISGHRSVSWYQQTPGQGLQFLFEYFSETQRNKGNFPGRFSGRQFSNSRSEMNVSTLELGDSALYLCASSPRQGANNEQFFGPGTRLTVL.

The CDR3 loop reads CASSSIGQGRYGYTF. The CDR3, as DNA: TGTGCCAGTAGTTCCATAGGACAGGGGCGCTATGGCTACACCTTC. The chain carries TRBV19 and TRBJ1-2; TRBD1 agrees at 9 bases. The CDR3 is 15 residues long. Germline-derived CDR1 and CDR2 are LNHDA and SQIVND (reference sequence). V lost 5 bases to trimming and J lost 4 bases; unmatched junction nucleotides: 8.

V gene TRBV29-1 combines with J gene TRBJ2-5, with D possibly being TRBD1 (6 bases). V was pared by 6 bases and J by 7 bases, with 18 bases between. The germline CDR1 and CDR2 sequences are SQVTM and ANQGSEA. This CDR3 region has 13 residues. The CDR3 DNA reads as TGCAGCGTCGCCTCCCCCGAGGGGGTGACCCAGTACTTC. Protein sequence: CSVASPEGVTQYF.

The chain employs TRBV7-2 and TRBJ2-7; 11 nucleotides match TRBD2. The length of the CDR3 is 15 residues. J lost 0 bases, V lost 5 bases, and 3 bases had no gene match. Germline CDR1 and CDR2: SGHTA and FQGNSA. DNA for the CDR3: TGTGCCAGCAGCCTGGGGACTAGCGGCTCCTACGAGCAGTACTTC. It translates to CASSLGTSGSYEQYF.

This rearrangement joins TRBV4-2 to TRBJ2-1; 10 bases line up with TRBD1. The CDR3 is made up of 16 amino acids. The V gene's germline CDR1 is LGHNA and CDR2 YNFKEQ. J lost 7 bases, V lost 2 bases, and 8 bases had no gene match. CDR3 sequence: CASSQSDRGLLNEQFF. In DNA, the CDR3 is TGTGCCAGCAGCCAATCCGACAGGGGGCTCCTTAATGAGCAGTTCTTC.

The J gene is TRBJ2-1, the V gene TRBV10-3; TRBD2 matches at 7 bases. The CDR3 consists of 14 residues. In germline, CDR1 is ENHRY, CDR2 SYGVKD. J was trimmed by 5 bases and V by 6 bases; bases with no gene match: 7. The CDR3 nucleotides read TGTGCCATCAGGGCGGGGCGGGGGAACAATGAGCAGTTCTTC. Amino acid sequence: CAIRAGRGNNEQFF.

V is TRBV6-8 and J is TRBJ1-4; no reliable D call. The germline V gene has CDR1 MNHGY and CDR2 SAAAGT. The V and J ends lost 7 bases and 5 bases respectively, with 11 bases between them. This CDR3 spans 13 amino acids. CDR3 in amino acids: CASTDGRNEKLFF. The CDR3 DNA reads TGTGCCAGCACCGACGGCAGGAATGAAAAACTGTTTTTT.

J is TRBJ1-2 and V is TRBV7-9; 9 positions agree with TRBD1. V gave up 4 bases and J gave up 4 bases; unmatched junction bases: 10. The germline V gene encodes CDR1 SEHNR and CDR2 FQNEAQ (reference sequence). The CDR3 totals 16 residues. CDR3 bases: TGTGCCAGCAGCTCCCGGACAGGGGATCATCTCTATGGCTACACCTTC. The encoded protein is CASSSRTGDHLYGYTF.

The V gene is TRBV5-6, the J gene TRBJ2-5; 7 positions agree with TRBD1. Losses at the gene ends were 2 bases for V and 2 bases for J; bases not matched to a gene: 3. The CDR3 is 14 residues long. Germline V gene sequence: CDR1 SGHDT, CDR2 YYEEEE. CDR3 region: CASSFMGQQETQYF. Written as DNA, the CDR3 is TGTGCCAGCAGCTTTATGGGACAGCAAGAGACCCAGTACTTC. Combining the CDR3 with reference TRBV5-6 and TRBJ2-5 gives the whole variable domain DAGVTQSPTHLIKTRGQQVTLRCSPKSGHDTVSWYQQALGQGPQFIFQYYEEEERQRGNFPDRFSGHQFPNYSSELNVNALLLGDSALYLCASSFMGQQETQYFGPGTRLLVL.

This clone was seen a single time. The chain carries TRBV19 and TRBJ2-7, with D tentatively TRBD2 (6 bases). Trimming took off 3 bases at V and 1 base at J, with 10 bases between the two ends. Per germline, CDR1 LNHDA and CDR2 SQIVND (reference sequence). This CDR3 is built from 14 residues. This CDR3 reads CASSIWGESYEQYF. The CDR3 nucleotides are TGTGCCAGTAGTATTTGGGGGGAATCCTACGAGCAGTACTTC.

This rearrangement joins TRBV4-2 to TRBJ2-1, with 8 bases matching TRBD1. Germline CDR1 is LGHNA and CDR2 is YNFKEQ. The CDR3 covers 14 residues. V dropped 3 bases and J dropped 7; count of bases not matched to a gene: 5. The CDR3 DNA sequence: TGTGCCAGCAGCCACCCAGGGGGCAGGAATGAGCAGTTCTTC. Translating it yields CASSHPGGRNEQFF.

The chain employs TRBV5-8 and TRBJ2-2, with D maybe TRBD1 (5 bases). Germline CDR1 SGHTS, CDR2 YDEGEE. This CDR3 has 15 amino acids. V was cut by 4 bases and J by 7 bases, with 17 bases left in between. CDR3 loop: CASSLPTVGIGELFF. The CDR3 nucleotides read TGTGCCAGCAGCCTACCGACAGTGGGAATCGGGGAGCTGTTTTTT.

The rearrangement uses TRBV30 and TRBJ2-7, with 9 bases fitting TRBD1. J was trimmed by 5 bases and V by 4 bases; bases with no gene match: 6. CDR1 is GTSNPN, CDR2 SVGIG, per germline (reference sequence). The length of the CDR3 is 13 residues. CDR3 amino acids: CAWNPGQGDEQYF. The CDR3 nucleotides are TGTGCCTGGAATCCGGGACAGGGCGACGAGCAGTACTTC.

The CDR3 reads CASSGGTGLALAKNIQYF. Here the CDR3 DNA reads TGTGCCAGCAGCGGCGGGACAGGGCTAGCTCTAGCCAAAAACATTCAGTACTTC. The chain combines TRBV5-8 with TRBJ2-4; 9 nucleotides agree with TRBD1. With 4 bases clipped from V and 0 bases from J, the junction kept 11 bases outside the gene matches. This CDR3 contains 18 residues. Per the germline V gene, CDR1 is SGHTS and CDR2 is YDEGEE.